Listed below are T cell receptor beta chains from one sample, sequenced in a study of T-cell memory formation after mild COVID-19. TCRdb ran MiXCR on the 5' RACE reads and lists one entry per CDR3 protein. The data hold fewer than 500,000 distinct CDR3 sequences, with roughly 25% observed a single time. Sample: PBMCs or a T cell subset sorted from them (not recorded which). These receptors were obtained from an adult woman who had mild COVID-19 (a few samples of this study predate the infection). Cell type and time point are not known. Both conserved end residues are part of each CDR3. Each record gives: J gene, V gene, clone size, D gene, CDR3 protein, CDR3 DNA. The D gene is left open where the match is weak. Rows may omit the clone size; those that give it use once, few, many or a size class.

>TRBJ2-1|TRBV9|NA|TRBD2
CASSLPRGGGPTNEQFF
TGTGCCAGCTCCCTCCCCCGGGGCGGGGGGCCAACCAATGAGCAGTTCTTC
>TRBJ2-3|TRBV30|NA|TRBD2
CAWSIAGASTDTQYF
TGTGCCTGGAGTATAGCGGGGGCAAGCACAGATACGCAGTATTTT
>TRBJ2-7|TRBV15|few|TRBD2
CATSRVSKRGSYEQYF
TGTGCCACCAGCAGAGTTAGTAAGCGGGGGTCCTACGAGCAGTACTTC
>TRBJ2-1|TRBV6-5|few|TRBD2
CASSSGTSGVNEQFF
TGTGCCAGCAGTTCCGGGACTAGCGGGGTCAATGAGCAGTTCTTC
>TRBJ2-3|TRBV12-3/TRBV12-4|few|NA
CASSFRGGSVPDTQYF
TGTGCCAGCAGTTTCCGTGGGGGTAGTGTTCCAGATACGCAGTATTTT
>TRBJ2-7|TRBV5-6|once|NA
CASSPIGGSYEQYF
TGTGCCAGCAGCCCAATAGGGGGCTCCTACGAGCAGTACTTC
>TRBJ2-7|TRBV11-1|NA|TRBD1
CASSSSGTGEYEQYF
TGTGCCAGCAGCTCGTCCGGGACAGGGGAATACGAGCAGTACTTC
>TRBJ1-4|TRBV7-6|NA|TRBD1
CASSGRQGAREKLFF
TGTGCCAGCAGCGGAAGACAGGGGGCGCGGGAAAAACTGTTTTTT
>TRBJ1-1|TRBV20-1|NA|NA
CSAREGGMNTEAFF
TGCAGTGCTAGAGAGGGCGGAATGAACACTGAAGCTTTCTTT
>TRBJ2-2|TRBV4-3|NA|NA
CASSPSGGTWAGELFF
TGCGCCAGCAGCCCCTCAGGCGGGACTTGGGCCGGGGAGCTGTTTTTT
>TRBJ2-1|TRBV24-1|NA|TRBD1
CATSEKTGGIYNEQFF
TGTGCCACCAGTGAAAAGACAGGGGGTATCTACAATGAGCAGTTCTTC
>TRBJ2-1|TRBV3-1|NA|NA
CASSQGGRGKRNEQFF
TGTGCCAGCAGCCAAGGAGGCCGGGGCAAGAGGAATGAGCAGTTCTTC
>TRBJ1-1|TRBV20-1|NA|NA
CSARDIRHLVSGVNTEAFF
TGCAGTGCTAGAGATATTCGACACCTCGTATCAGGGGTGAACACTGAAGCTTTCTTT
>TRBJ2-7|TRBV20-1|few|NA
CSVQGSSYEQYF
TGCAGTGTCCAGGGGTCTTCTTACGAGCAGTACTTC
>TRBJ2-5|TRBV9|NA|NA
CASSHGGPQETQYF
TGTGCCAGCAGCCACGGGGGGCCCCAAGAGACCCAGTACTTC
>TRBJ2-3|TRBV7-9|NA|NA
CASSLALGRTDTQYF
TGTGCCAGCAGCTTAGCCCTAGGTCGCACAGATACGCAGTATTTT
>TRBJ1-5|TRBV20-1|NA|NA
CSANAGGVYSNQPQHF
TGCAGTGCTAACGCCGGGGGGGTTTATAGCAATCAGCCCCAGCATTTT
>TRBJ1-1|TRBV6-5|few|TRBD1
CASSQGEEAFF
TGTGCCAGCAGTCAGGGGGAAGAAGCTTTCTTT
>TRBJ1-4|TRBV6-6|few|NA
CASSRTQTNEKLFF
TGTGCCAGCAGTCGGACTCAAACTAATGAAAAACTGTTTTTT
>TRBJ2-3|TRBV24-1|many|NA
CATSDSPGPSWDTQYF
TGTGCCACCAGTGATTCTCCAGGGCCTTCGTGGGATACGCAGTATTTT
>TRBJ1-1|TRBV5-1|few|TRBD1
CASSKWTGGMKNTEAFF
TGCGCCAGCAGCAAATGGACAGGGGGCATGAAGAACACTGAAGCTTTCTTT
>TRBJ2-5|TRBV4-1|few|TRBD1
CASSHLGVGQGGETQYF
TGCGCCAGCAGCCATCTAGGGGTCGGACAGGGAGGAGAGACCCAGTACTTC
>TRBJ2-4|TRBV14|NA|NA
CASSQELTGAKNIQYF
TGTGCCAGCAGCCAAGAACTCACTGGGGCCAAAAACATTCAGTACTTC
>TRBJ2-1|TRBV7-2|few|TRBD1
CASSLVGQGSNEQFF
TGTGCCAGCAGCTTAGTCGGACAGGGGTCCAATGAGCAGTTCTTC
>TRBJ1-4|TRBV15|few|NA
CATSRDYESTSEGEKLFF
TGTGCCACCAGCAGAGATTATGAATCGACCTCCGAGGGGGAAAAACTGTTTTTT
>TRBJ1-5|TRBV15|NA|NA
CATSRDTGWNQPQHF
TGTGCCACCAGCAGAGATACAGGGTGGAATCAGCCCCAGCATTTT
>TRBJ2-1|TRBV6-6|few|NA
CASSWGRGRVNEQFF
TGTGCCAGCAGTTGGGGGAGGGGGCGAGTCAATGAGCAGTTCTTC
>TRBJ1-5|TRBV9|few|TRBD1
CASSVGLRDRASNQPQHF
TGTGCCAGCAGCGTAGGGTTAAGGGACAGGGCTAGCAATCAGCCCCAGCATTTT
>TRBJ1-5|TRBV29-1|few|NA
CSAGTGNQPQHF
TGCAGCGCAGGGACGGGTAATCAGCCCCAGCATTTT
>TRBJ1-2|TRBV2|few|NA
CASDGTGEANYGYTF
TGTGCCAGCGATGGGACGGGGGAAGCTAACTATGGCTACACCTTC
>TRBJ2-1|TRBV18|NA|NA
CASSPTEPQQFF
TGTGCCAGCTCGCCGACCGAGCCCCAGCAGTTCTTC
>TRBJ1-2|TRBV20-1|NA|TRBD1
CSAPGQGNYGYTF
TGCAGTGCTCCGGGACAGGGAAACTATGGCTACACCTTC
>TRBJ2-3|TRBV5-5|few|TRBD2
CASSPWGSSGDTQYF
TGTGCCAGCAGCCCGTGGGGAAGTAGCGGGGATACGCAGTATTTT
>TRBJ2-1|TRBV12-3/TRBV12-4|NA|TRBD2
CASSETSGALNEQFF
TGTGCCAGCAGTGAGACTAGCGGGGCACTCAATGAGCAGTTCTTC
>TRBJ2-1|TRBV11-2|few|TRBD2
CASSLDLAVYNEQFF
TGTGCCAGCAGCTTAGATCTAGCGGTCTACAATGAGCAGTTCTTC
>TRBJ2-5|TRBV7-2|NA|NA
CASSLTLGTQYF
TGTGCCAGCAGCTTGACCCTGGGGACCCAGTACTTC
>TRBJ1-5|TRBV2|few|TRBD1
CASSGGTGLNQPQHF
TGTGCCAGCAGTGGGGGGACAGGTCTCAATCAGCCCCAGCATTTT
>TRBJ1-1|TRBV3-1|NA|NA
CASSQDQTVNTEAFF
TGTGCCAGCAGCCAAGATCAGACCGTGAACACTGAAGCTTTCTTT
>TRBJ1-4|TRBV18|NA|NA
CASSRSATNEKLFF
TGTGCCAGCTCACGCTCGGCCACAAATGAAAAACTGTTTTTT
>TRBJ2-3|TRBV7-6|NA|TRBD2
CASSVMPSGGNTDTQYF
TGTGCCAGCAGCGTTATGCCGAGCGGGGGAAACACAGATACGCAGTATTTT
>TRBJ2-1|TRBV2|few|NA
CASSGRTDFSYNEQFF
TGTGCCAGCAGTGGGAGGACTGACTTCTCCTACAATGAGCAGTTCTTC
>TRBJ1-5|TRBV20-1|NA|NA
CSAHFQGRLNQPQHF
TGCAGTGCACACTTTCAGGGGAGGCTTAATCAGCCCCAGCATTTT
>TRBJ2-1|TRBV5-5|few|NA
CASSFWGFHEQFF
TGTGCCAGCAGCTTTTGGGGTTTCCATGAGCAGTTCTTC
>TRBJ2-2|TRBV12-3/TRBV12-4|few|NA
CASSLAPPTEGTHRWMFF
TGTGCCAGCAGTTTAGCCCCCCCGACAGAAGGGACTCACCGTTGGATGTTTTTT
>TRBJ1-2|TRBV12-3/TRBV12-4|few|NA
CASSRQSYGYTF
TGTGCCAGCAGTCGCCAGTCCTATGGCTACACCTTC
>TRBJ1-4|TRBV20-1|few|NA
CSAPKSEKLFF
TGCAGTGCTCCCAAGAGTGAAAAACTGTTTTTT
>TRBJ2-3|TRBV12-3/TRBV12-4|NA|NA
CASSYRAGDTQYF
TGTGCCAGTTCGTACAGGGCTGGAGATACGCAGTATTTT
>TRBJ1-3|TRBV7-9|NA|TRBD1
CASSRTDRARDTIYF
TGTGCCAGCAGCCGCACGGACAGGGCGCGGGACACCATATATTTT
>TRBJ2-1|TRBV7-2|few|TRBD2
CASSLTSGALGEQFF
TGTGCCAGCAGCTTGACTAGCGGGGCCTTGGGAGAGCAGTTCTTC
>TRBJ1-4|TRBV6-2/TRBV6-3|few|NA
CASSYDRDEANEKLFF
TGTGCCAGCAGTTACGACCGGGACGAGGCTAATGAAAAACTGTTTTTT
>TRBJ2-1|TRBV7-8|few|NA
CASGPSSSWRDSYNEQFF
TGTGCCAGCGGTCCCTCAAGCTCATGGCGGGACTCCTACAATGAGCAGTTCTTC
>TRBJ2-2|TRBV29-1|NA|NA
CSVVDKGSTGELFF
TGCAGCGTTGTCGACAAAGGGTCAACCGGGGAGCTGTTTTTT
>TRBJ2-1|TRBV7-6|few|NA
CASSLAQLDRKQFF
TGTGCCAGCAGCTTAGCGCAGTTAGACCGAAAGCAGTTCTTC
>TRBJ1-2|TRBV7-9|NA|TRBD1
CASSRDRAGNYGYTF
TGTGCCAGCAGCCGAGACAGGGCGGGGAACTATGGCTACACCTTC
>TRBJ2-5|TRBV6-6|NA|TRBD1
CASSYGRGSETQYF
TGTGCCAGCAGTTACGGCAGGGGGTCTGAGACCCAGTACTTC